These T cell receptor beta chains were read from a single sample in a study of CD8+CD57+ T cells in acquired aplastic anemia. Each CDR3 protein is one row after TCRdb ran MiXCR on the reads. The sample has some 70,000 distinct CDR3 sequences; roughly half are singletons. Input material: sorted CD4+, CD8+, or CD8+CD57+ T cells (not recorded which) from PBMCs. These receptors were taken from a human donor in good health, serving as a control. Each CDR3 is given with its conserved first and last residue. A D gene is named only where the DNA matches it firmly. Clone size is stated in some rows and not others, as once, few, many or a class when expanded.

j_call,d_call,clone_size,cdr3_length,v_call,cdr3_aa,cdr3_nt
TRBJ1-1,NA,NA,11,TRBV7-9,CASSLVGEAFF,TGTGCCAGCAGCTTAGTAGGGGAAGCTTTCTTT
TRBJ1-2,TRBD1,NA,16,TRBV19,CASSIGGQASNYGYTF,TGTGCCAGTAGTATCGGAGGACAGGCAAGCAACTATGGCTACACCTTC
TRBJ1-6,NA,NA,13,TRBV25-1,CASRQVNNSPLHF,TGTGCCAGCAGGCAGGTTAATAATTCACCCCTCCACTTT
TRBJ2-3,NA,medium-sized,11,TRBV24-1,CATSFRDTQYF,TGTGCCACCAGTTTCCGAGATACGCAGTATTTT
TRBJ1-5,NA,NA,14,TRBV2,CASSQLYSNQPQHF,TGTGCCAGCAGTCAGCTTTATAGCAATCAGCCCCAGCATTTT
TRBJ1-3,NA,many,15,TRBV7-9,CASSFLQGSGNTIYF,TGTGCCAGCAGCTTTTTACAGGGATCTGGAAACACCATATATTTT
TRBJ2-5,NA,many,13,TRBV7-9,CASSLRYQETQYF,TGTGCCAGCAGCTTAAGGTACCAAGAGACCCAGTACTTC
TRBJ1-1,TRBD1,NA,13,TRBV7-2,CASSSTGGPEAFF,TGTGCCAGCAGCTCCACAGGGGGCCCTGAAGCTTTCTTT
TRBJ2-1,TRBD2,once,15,TRBV20-1,CSARWTSGRWNEQFF,TGCAGTGCTAGGTGGACTAGCGGGAGGTGGAATGAGCAGTTCTTC
TRBJ1-1,NA,NA,15,TRBV5-1,CASSLGGPTNTEAFF,TGCGCCAGCAGCTTGGGAGGACCTACTAACACTGAAGCTTTCTTT
TRBJ1-1,NA,many,10,TRBV5-1,CASSGGGAFF,TGCGCCAGCAGCGGGGGTGGGGCTTTCTTT
TRBJ2-7,NA,NA,13,TRBV4-1,CASSLGGTYGQYF,TGCGCCAGCAGCCTCGGAGGGACCTACGGGCAGTACTTC
TRBJ2-7,NA,NA,13,TRBV15,CATSLRGAYEQYF,TGTGCCACCAGCTTAAGGGGCGCCTACGAGCAGTACTTC
TRBJ2-3,NA,NA,16,TRBV6-1,CASSATGGTSTDTQYF,TGTGCCAGCAGCGCCACGGGCGGAACTAGCACAGATACGCAGTATTTT
TRBJ1-2,TRBD1,many,13,TRBV7-3,CASSVGTGYGYTF,TGTGCCAGCAGCGTAGGGACAGGATATGGCTACACCTTC
TRBJ2-7,NA,NA,12,TRBV27,CASSFSTYVQYF,TGTGCCAGCAGTTTTTCCACCTACGTGCAGTACTTC
TRBJ2-2,NA,NA,13,TRBV7-3,CASSLDTAGELFF,TGTGCCAGCAGCTTGGACACAGCCGGGGAGCTGTTTTTT
TRBJ2-3,TRBD1,many,16,TRBV5-6,CASTPLDREVADTQYF,TGTGCCAGCACCCCTCTGGACAGGGAGGTTGCAGATACGCAGTATTTT
TRBJ2-1,NA,many,15,TRBV20-1,CSAPGSPFSYNEQFF,TGCAGTGCTCCCGGTTCCCCTTTCTCCTACAATGAGCAGTTCTTC
TRBJ2-2,NA,NA,12,TRBV19,CASRQETGELFF,TGTGCCAGCAGACAGGAGACCGGGGAGCTGTTTTTT
TRBJ1-1,TRBD1,many,15,TRBV7-9,CASSLTDRGNTEAFF,TGTGCCAGCAGCTTAACGGACAGGGGAAACACTGAAGCTTTCTTT
TRBJ1-5,NA,NA,12,TRBV20-1,CSAFDRNQPQHF,TGCAGTGCTTTCGACCGTAATCAGCCCCAGCATTTT
TRBJ2-7,TRBD1,NA,15,TRBV15,CATSSGTGWYYEQYF,TGTGCCACCAGCAGTGGGACAGGGTGGTACTACGAGCAGTACTTC
TRBJ2-6,NA,NA,13,TRBV7-2,CASSLEGANVLTF,TGTGCCAGCAGCTTGGAAGGGGCCAACGTCCTGACTTTC